This T cell receptor beta chain was sequenced in a study of T cells in Graves' hyperthyroidism and ophthalmopathy (dated by TCRdb to between 2019 and 2020). Notes on the research overall: To identify TCR V-J signatures that set the groups apart, the researchers used a discovery cohort of 90 to 100 patients, made up of around 42 with Graves' ophthalmopathy and 57 with stable Graves' hyperthyroidism. Prospective prediction of ophthalmopathy was tested in an independent validation cohort of fewer than 20 hyperthyroidism patients and 15 to 17 patients who later progressed to ophthalmopathy. Following sampling, methimazole starting at 30 mg daily was given to hyperthyroidism patients, and high-dose intravenous methylprednisolone was given to ophthalmopathy patients. TCR Vbeta CDR3 sequencing of some 140 peripheral blood samples (roughly 41 ophthalmopathy, roughly 72 hyperthyroidism and around 17 progressor patients) is reported in the paper. The study also compared thyroid tissue and blood T-cell repertoires from roughly six Graves' hyperthyroidism patients. For training and testing, the 95 to 100 patients in the discovery cohort were randomly divided in a 7:3 ratio. Findings and caveats that apply to the study as a whole: Most expanded thyroid clonotypes (frequency above 0.001) were also detected in blood, a finding suggesting that blood repertoires may reflect thyroid immune responses. In validation, the model predicted progression to ophthalmopathy with roughly 66% sensitivity and about 72% specificity, a median of roughly seven months before onset. A 13 V-J signature model separated ophthalmopathy from stable hyperthyroidism, with around 90% sensitivity and roughly 82% specificity in cross-validation and 80%/75% in testing. No statistical method was used to set the sample size in advance, and investigators knew the group allocation.

Based on the germline V gene (reference sequence), the CDR1 and CDR2 sequences are LNHDA and SQIVND. There are 14 amino acids in the CDR3, from cysteine to phenylalanine inclusive. The retained sequence is limited to the CDR3, 42 bases, with the frame set at the first base. About this clonotype itself: Its specific antigen is unknown. Its ends do not fully match the called genes, so a read error is possible.

Exclusion was applied to patients with uncontrolled infections, other autoimmune diseases, pregnancy or lactation. Diagnoses relied on clinical symptoms, serum thyroxine and TRAb, thyroid ultrasound and orbital computed tomography. Trizol reagent was used to extract total RNA, and RNA quality was then checked on an Agilent 2100 Bioanalyzer. The TCR beta CDR3 regions were amplified from the RNA transcripts. For the first round of RT-PCR on the TCR CDR3, the HTBI primer set was used together with the Qiagen OneStep RT-PCR kit. The libraries were constructed in a second round of multiplex PCR and then size-selected and purified. Libraries were sequenced paired-end with 100 bp reads on an Illumina HiSeq2000. The published analysis was carried out like this. SOAPnuke was used to process the raw data, with reads discarded if the reads contained adapters or uncalled bases, had a mean Phred below 15, or lacked an exact constant-primer or identifier match. High-quality paired reads were merged using COPE v1.2.5, and each unique nucleotide sequence was defined as a clonotype. Clonotypes were aligned to IMGT TRBV, TRBD and TRBJ reference segments using MiTCR v1.1. The analysis included only V-J combinations with a frequency above 0.0001, which together covered more than 98% of the repertoires. The TCS score was defined as F50 (clonal expansion) divided by E x V (chaos), with BLOSUM62-based TCRdist calculated between CDR3 peptides within each V-J. Welch's t-statistics and random forest reduced around 510 V-J features to roughly 13, which were used in a naive Bayes classifier (R e1071). The Morisita-Horn index was used to measure how similar the thyroid and blood repertoires were. The public reads were reprocessed in TCRdb via fastp at Q25 and MiXCR, keeping in-frame beta chains. Identical CDR3 protein sequences are pooled into one entry, listed with their most common genes and DNA. These V and J calls originate from TCRdb's pipeline instead of the authors' own analysis. The sample table holds 450,000 to 700,000 distinct CDR3 sequences, of which roughly 46% were seen once. The ten largest clones add up to around 20% of the sample.

Sequencing used peripheral blood or thyroid tissue (not recorded which). This sequence uses TRBV19 and TRBJ1-1, with TRBD1 matching 7 junction bases. The clonotype originates from an adult woman with Graves' disease, either hyperthyroidism or ophthalmopathy (not recorded which). The CDR3 reads CASGQATMNTGAFF. The nucleotide sequence is given as TGTGCTAGTGGACAGGCCACAATGAACACTGGAGCTTTCTTT. The entire variable domain, with the stretches around the CDR3 drawn from the reference TRBV19 and TRBJ1-1 proteins, is DGGITQSPKYLFRKEGQNVTLSCEQNLNHDAMYWYRQDPGQGLRLIYYSQIVNDFQKGDIAEGYSVSREKKESFPLTVTSAQKNPTAFYLCASGQATMNTGAFFGQGTRLTVV.